The 20 T cell receptor beta chains below come from one sample, sequenced in a study of blood T cell repertoires in COVID-19. Sequencing used immunoSEQ multiplex PCR; TCRdb keeps in-frame clones, though not all of them. Of approximately 180,000 clones detected, approximately 85% appear once; the ten largest clones hold approximately 9.9%. Sequencing was carried out using peripheral blood. The receptors stem from a human donor with active or convalescent COVID-19. The donor label of this sample is uncertain.

This chain uses TRBV25-1 with TRBJ2-7; D may be TRBD1 (6 bases). The CDR3 sequence is 11 residues long. Trimming left V 4 bases short and J 9 bases short, with 10 bases between. From germline, CDR1 is MGHDK and CDR2 SYGVNS. CDR3 amino acids: CASSVDRMQYF. In DNA form, the CDR3 reads TGTGCCAGCAGTGTGGACAGAATGCAGTACTTC.

This chain links TRBV6-5 with TRBJ2-5, with D possibly matching TRBD1 (5 bases). The CDR3 extends over 14 amino acids. Germline CDR1 is MNHEY and CDR2 is SVGAGI. With 2 bases removed from V and 7 bases from J, the gap between germline ends came to 14 bases. DNA of the CDR3: TGTGCCAGCAGTTACCGGACATCGATGGGGACCCAGTACTTC. It translates to CASSYRTSMGTQYF.

The chain has TRBV18 and TRBJ1-4; D not certain. Germline V gene sequence: CDR1 KGHSH, CDR2 LQKENI. This CDR3 has 15 amino acids. Trimming cost V 2 bases and J 8 bases, with 15 bases left between them. DNA of the CDR3: TGTGCCAGCTCACCATTCGGCAGCGAACCGGAAAAACTGTTTTTT. Translating gives CASSPFGSEPEKLFF.

The chain is built from TRBV19 and TRBJ1-5; D ambiguous. The V end was cut by 5 bases, the J end by 5 bases, with 7 bases between. CDR1 LNHDA and CDR2 SQIVND come from the germline V gene (reference sequence). The CDR3 has 12 residues. CDR3 sequence (DNA): TGTGCCAGTAGTTCGGGTTATCAGCCCCAGCATTTT. Protein: CASSSGYQPQHF.

The CDR3 sequence: CSARDGTSGFF. The CDR3, as DNA: TGCAGTGCTAGAGACGGGACTAGCGGTTTCTTC. This chain joins TRBV20-1 and TRBJ2-1; 11 nucleotides line up with TRBD2. CDR1 DFQATT and CDR2 SNEGSKA come from the germline V gene (reference sequence). J gave up 16 bases and V 0 bases, and 2 bases lay outside the gene matches. This CDR3 has 11 amino acids.

The chain is built from TRBV24-1 and TRBJ1-2; TRBD1 is a possible D gene (5 bases). Germline CDR1 reads KGHDR; CDR2 reads SFDVKD. Trimming stripped 3 bases from V and 6 bases from J, with 16 bases between. The CDR3 is made up of 15 amino acids. CDR3 sequence reads: CATSDGSGSGHGYTF. CDR3 nucleotide sequence: TGTGCCACCAGTGATGGCTCGGGCTCAGGGCATGGCTACACCTTC.

J is TRBJ1-4 and V is TRBV3-1 (or the pseudogene TRBV3-2); D gene unclear. The V gene lost 2 bases and the J gene lost 8 bases, with 12 bases spanning the gap. The CDR3 loop spans 14 amino acids. CDR1 LGHDT and CDR2 YNNKEL come from the germline V gene (reference sequence). The CDR3 DNA reads as TGTGCCAGCAGCCAACTGGGAGGAAGGGAAAAACTGTTTTTT. This encodes CASSQLGGREKLFF.

The chain joins TRBV9 to TRBJ1-4, with a possible D match to TRBD1 (6 bases). The CDR3 spans 14 residues. The germline V gene has CDR1 SGDLS and CDR2 YYNGEE. The germline V and J ends were trimmed by 6 bases and 3 bases, with 12 bases remaining between them. The CDR3 DNA reads TGTGCCAGCAACAGGGCAGGGGCTAATGAAAAACTGTTTTTT. Its translation is CASNRAGANEKLFF.

V and J are TRBV6-6 and TRBJ1-1, with D unclear. The germline V gene has CDR1 MNHNY and CDR2 SVGAGI (reference sequence). This CDR3 is 11 amino acids long. The V end lost 6 bases, the J end lost 5 bases, and 7 bases lay between the germline ends. The CDR3 loop is CASRGGTEAFF. The DNA for the CDR3 is TGTGCCAGCAGAGGAGGAACTGAAGCTTTCTTT.

The chain joins TRBV7-2 to TRBJ2-7; 12 nucleotides agree with TRBD2. The CDR3 extends over 16 amino acids. V trimming: 1 base; J trimming: 4 bases; junction bases outside the gene matches: 5. The germline V gene encodes CDR1 SGHTA and CDR2 FQGNSA. The CDR3 region has the DNA TGTGCCAGCAGCTTAGGACTAGCGGGAGTCGGGTACGAGCAGTACTTC. This gives the protein CASSLGLAGVGYEQYF.

This clone has just one count. The chain is built from TRBV11-3 and TRBJ2-3; maybe TRBD2 (6 bases). Deletions cut 7 bases from V and 0 bases from J, with 11 bases between. Germline V lookup: CDR1 SGHNT, CDR2 YENEEA. This CDR3 region has 14 residues. CDR3 sequence (DNA): TGTGCCAGCATGCGGGAACCTAGCACAGATACGCAGTATTTT. Translation: CASMREPSTDTQYF.

The chain joins TRBV28 to TRBJ2-1, with 11 bases that match TRBD1. This CDR3 region has 16 residues. Trimming cost V 8 bases and J 4 bases; bases outside gene matches: 10. CDR1 and CDR2 from the germline V gene are MDHEN and SYDVKM. The CDR3 DNA is TGTGCCAGCTGGACAGGGGGCATGAGAGGATACAATGAGCAGTTCTTC. It is translated as CASWTGGMRGYNEQFF.

The chain recombines TRBV6-5 with TRBJ2-7; possibly TRBD1 for D (7 bases). CDR3 length equals 15 residues. V lost 0 bases to trimming and J lost 2 bases, with 11 bases between them. From germline, CDR1 is MNHEY and CDR2 SVGAGI. Here the CDR3 reads CASSYSQGGTYEQYF. The CDR3 bases are TGTGCCAGCAGTTACTCCCAGGGGGGCACCTACGAGCAGTACTTC.

The chain links TRBV10-3 to TRBJ2-7; 9 nucleotides match TRBD1. Germline CDR1 and CDR2: ENHRY and SYGVKD. This CDR3 is built from 17 residues. The V and J ends lost 0 bases and 1 base, in that order; junction bases with no gene match: 7. The CDR3 is CAISESFDRGVSYEQYF. Here the CDR3 DNA reads TGTGCCATCAGTGAGTCCTTTGACAGGGGGGTTTCCTACGAGCAGTACTTC.

The chain is built from TRBV11-3 and TRBJ2-7; D perhaps matches TRBD2 (5 bases). The CDR3 length is 15 residues. Germline CDR1 and CDR2: SGHNT and YENEEA. V lost 2 bases and J lost 7, with 18 bases in between. CDR3 DNA: TGTGCCAGCAGCTTATTGTTAGCCATTCCGGGGGAGCAGTACTTC. Amino acids: CASSLLLAIPGEQYF.

In this sample, this clone turned up once. The chain has TRBV7-2 and TRBJ2-7; D remains ambiguous. Germline V CDR1 and CDR2: SGHTA, FQGNSA. This CDR3 has 11 residues. V lost 5 bases and J 2 bases, leaving 4 bases between the germline ends. In DNA form, the CDR3 reads TGTGCCAGCAGCATCACCTACGAGCAGTACTTC. Translating gives CASSITYEQYF.

The chain employs TRBV5-4 and TRBJ2-5, with D perhaps TRBD2 (5 bases). Trimming stripped 4 bases from V and 2 bases from J, with 12 bases between. The CDR3 covers 14 residues. Germline assignment: CDR1 SGHNT and CDR2 YYREEE (reference sequence). The CDR3 sequence: CASSPGRGQETQYF. The CDR3, as DNA: TGTGCCAGCAGCCCTGGGAGAGGTCAAGAGACCCAGTACTTC.

Written as DNA, the CDR3 is TGTGCCAGCAGCCAACAGGGGGCCCGTATGTTCGGCGGGAACACTGAAGCTTTCTTT. Protein product: CASSQQGARMFGGNTEAFF. The chain uses TRBV14 and TRBJ1-1, with 8 nucleotides matching TRBD1. Germline loops: CDR1 SGHDN, CDR2 FVKESK. This CDR3 region has 19 residues. The trim removed 2 bases at V and 1 base at J, leaving 15 bases unmatched.

V gene TRBV19 combines with J gene TRBJ1-2, with a tentative D call TRBD1 (6 bases). With 1 base removed from V and 6 bases from J, the gap between germline ends came to 12 bases. This CDR3 contains 14 residues. Per germline, CDR1 LNHDA and CDR2 SQIVND (reference sequence). In DNA form, the CDR3 reads TGTGCCAGTAGTATAGCAGCCAGGGGTGATGGCTACACCTTC. As protein: CASSIAARGDGYTF.

V usage is TRBV11-3 and J usage is TRBJ2-5; TRBD1 is a possible D gene (5 bases). V dropped 2 bases and J dropped 1 base, with 8 bases sitting between them. Germline CDR1 SGHNT, CDR2 YENEEA. CDR3 length equals 14 residues. The CDR3 is CASSLRGGQETQYF. The CDR3 DNA reads as TGTGCCAGCAGCTTAAGGGGCGGCCAAGAGACCCAGTACTTC. Full variable domain (outside the CDR3, taken from reference TRBV11-3 and TRBJ2-5): EAGVVQSPRYKIIEKKQPVAFWCNPISGHNTLYWYLQNLGQGPELLIRYENEEAVDDSQLPKDRFSAERLKGVDSTLKIQPAELGDSAVYLCASSLRGGQETQYFGPGTRLLVL.